A selection of T cell receptor beta chains follows, all from one sample in a study of T cell responses to AZD1222 COVID-19 vaccine. This table comes from immunoSEQ multiplex PCR, and its TCRdb copy is limited to in-frame clones, with some not included. The sample has around 200,000 clones, 85% to 90% seen once. Source: peripheral blood, taken on day 0 of AZD1222 vaccination. Every receptor here comes from an adult in good health. Each CDR3 is given with its conserved first and last residue. D genes are given only for firm matches. Size tells how often a clone was seen (once, few, many) or the class of an expanded clone, and some rows leave it out.

j_call v_call clone_size d_call cdr3_aa cdr3_nt
TRBJ1-4 TRBV7-2 - - CASSPRQGGRTNEKLFF TGTGCCAGCAGCCCGAGGCAAGGGGGGAGAACTAATGAAAAACTGTTTTTT
TRBJ2-1 TRBV18 - TRBD2 CASSRTSDDNEQFF TGTGCCAGCTCCCGGACTAGCGACGACAATGAGCAGTTCTTC
TRBJ2-7 TRBV5-1 - TRBD1 CASSLGTGPSSYEQYF TGCGCCAGCAGCCTCGGGACAGGTCCTAGCTCCTACGAGCAGTACTTC
TRBJ2-7 TRBV4-2 - - CASSQVMGRDPQYF TGTGCCAGCAGCCAAGTCATGGGGCGGGACCCGCAGTACTTC
TRBJ1-3 TRBV12-5 - - CASGLGRESGNTIYF TGTGCTAGTGGTTTGGGCAGGGAATCTGGAAACACCATATATTTT
TRBJ2-3 TRBV27 - - CASSLDTRGGTDTQYF TGTGCCAGCAGTTTAGATACCCGAGGGGGCACAGATACGCAGTATTTT
TRBJ1-5 TRBV5-6 - - CASSLGRRQPQHF TGTGCCAGCAGCTTGGGCAGGCGACAGCCCCAGCATTTT
TRBJ2-1 TRBV5-8 - - CASSIWTADNEQFF TGTGCCAGCAGCATTTGGACAGCGGACAATGAGCAGTTCTTC
TRBJ1-2 TRBV29-1 - - CSVDRGYYGYTF TGCAGCGTTGATCGGGGGTACTATGGCTACACCTTC
TRBJ1-3 TRBV27 - - CASSLVGFGNTIYF TGTGCCAGCAGTTTGGTGGGATTTGGAAACACCATATATTTT
TRBJ2-5 TRBV7-2 - TRBD2 CASSLESSGGLETQYF TGTGCCAGCAGCTTAGAGTCTAGCGGGGGGTTAGAGACCCAGTACTTC
TRBJ1-1 TRBV4-2 - - CASSPGSTEAFF TGTGCCAGCAGCCCCGGGAGCACTGAAGCTTTCTTT
TRBJ1-2 TRBV5-1 - - CASSLAGGRGYGYTF TGCGCCAGCAGCTTGGCCGGGGGGCGCGGCTATGGCTACACCTTC
TRBJ1-1 TRBV30 - - CAWSRPDAEAFF TGTGCCTGGAGCCGGCCAGACGCTGAAGCTTTCTTT
TRBJ1-2 TRBV7-8 - - CASSLEFDGYTF TGTGCCAGCAGCTTAGAATTTGATGGCTACACCTTC
TRBJ1-5 TRBV27 - - CASSLRDDNQPQHF TGTGCCAGCAGTTTGCGGGACGACAATCAGCCCCAGCATTTT
TRBJ2-7 TRBV7-9 once - CASSLITGREEQYF TGTGCCAGCAGCTTAATAACAGGGAGGGAAGAGCAGTACTTC
TRBJ2-7 TRBV10-1 - TRBD1 CASTASPGTDPNLLYEQYF TGCGCCAGCACCGCTTCACCCGGGACAGACCCAAACCTACTTTACGAGCAGTACTTC
TRBJ2-7 TRBV19 - - CASGSGIYEQYF TGTGCCAGCGGATCGGGGATCTACGAGCAGTACTTC
TRBJ2-7 TRBV30 - TRBD2 CAWRGLRGDGQYF TGTGCCTGGAGGGGCCTCCGGGGGGACGGGCAGTACTTC
TRBJ2-2 TRBV24-1 - - CATSLTRGSGELFF TGTGCCACCAGCCTAACTAGGGGGTCCGGGGAGCTGTTTTTT
TRBJ2-1 TRBV7-9 - - CASSPNRGPLGNEQFF TGTGCCAGCAGCCCCAACCGGGGGCCCCTTGGAAATGAGCAGTTCTTC
TRBJ1-4 TRBV6-5 - - CASSPDTSTNEKLFF TGTGCCAGCAGTCCGGACACCTCAACTAATGAAAAACTGTTTTTT
TRBJ2-1 TRBV4-2 - - CASSQDERAGNEQFF TGTGCCAGCAGCCAAGATGAACGGGCAGGGAATGAGCAGTTCTTC
TRBJ2-7 TRBV2 - - CASSRNEQYF TGTGCCAGCAGTCGAAACGAGCAGTACTTC
TRBJ2-7 TRBV10-3 - - CAISESTANYEQYF TGTGCCATCAGTGAGTCGACAGCTAACTACGAGCAGTACTTC
TRBJ2-7 TRBV19 - TRBD2 CASSMSSGYEQYF TGTGCCAGTAGTATGTCTAGCGGTTACGAGCAGTACTTC
TRBJ2-3 TRBV27 - TRBD2 CATLRPSGGADTQYF TGTGCCACCCTTCGGCCTAGCGGGGGGGCTGATACGCAGTATTTT
TRBJ1-1 TRBV5-1 - - CASSLGEDTEAFF TGCGCCAGCAGCTTGGGTGAAGACACTGAAGCTTTCTTT
TRBJ2-1 TRBV4-2 - - CASSQVDLYNEQFF TGTGCCAGCAGCCAAGTTGACCTCTACAATGAGCAGTTCTTC
TRBJ1-4 TRBV3-1/TRBV3-2 - - CASSPGQNEKLFF TGTGCCAGCAGCCCTGGACAGAACGAAAAACTGTTTTTT
TRBJ2-1 TRBV2 - TRBD1 CASSEAGTGTYNEQFF TGTGCCAGCAGTGAGGCCGGGACAGGGACCTACAATGAGCAGTTCTTC
TRBJ1-2 TRBV6-5 once TRBD1 CASSGQGTANYGYTF TGTGCCAGCAGCGGCCAGGGGACAGCTAACTATGGCTACACCTTC
TRBJ1-1 TRBV7-3 - - CASSLDRQMNTEAFF TGTGCCAGCAGCTTAGATCGACAGATGAACACTGAAGCTTTCTTT
TRBJ2-7 TRBV11-2 - - CASSSPRDAVPYEQYF TGTGCCAGCAGCTCCCCGAGGGACGCCGTACCCTACGAGCAGTACTTC
TRBJ1-2 TRBV6-1 once - CASSEARVGYGYTF TGTGCCAGCAGTGAAGCGCGGGTAGGCTATGGCTACACCTTC
TRBJ1-1 TRBV4-1 - - CASSQPRAGRTEAFF TGCGCCAGCAGCCAACCCCGGGCGGGCCGGACTGAAGCTTTCTTT
TRBJ2-3 TRBV14 - - CASSQRNTDTQYF TGTGCCAGCAGCCAACGAAACACAGATACGCAGTATTTT
TRBJ1-5 TRBV6-1 - - CASSEGGSNQPQHF TGTGCCAGCAGTGAAGGTGGGAGCAATCAGCCCCAGCATTTT
TRBJ2-3 TRBV6-4 few TRBD2 CASSETIAGGTDTQYF TGTGCCAGCAGCGAGACAATAGCGGGGGGAACAGATACGCAGTATTTT
TRBJ1-6 TRBV7-8 - - CASSLSVQGYSPLHF TGTGCCAGCAGCTTATCGGTACAGGGTTATTCACCCCTCCACTTT
TRBJ2-4 TRBV3-1/TRBV3-2 - - CASSPPGSGKKNIQYF TGTGCCAGCAGCCCCCCGGGCAGTGGCAAAAAAAACATTCAGTACTTC
TRBJ1-5 TRBV5-1 - TRBD1 CASSLGDRVEDQPQHF TGCGCCAGCAGCTTGGGAGACAGGGTTGAAGATCAGCCCCAGCATTTT
TRBJ1-5 TRBV24-1 - - CATSDDSNQPQHF TGTGCCACCAGTGATGACAGCAATCAGCCCCAGCATTTT
TRBJ1-2 TRBV20-1 - TRBD1 CSASPPWTGGEDGYTF TGCAGTGCTAGTCCACCTTGGACAGGAGGAGAGGATGGCTACACCTTC
TRBJ1-6 TRBV2 once - CASATDNSPLHF TGTGCCAGCGCAACAGATAATTCACCCCTCCACTTT
TRBJ2-2 TRBV9 - TRBD1 CASRKTGADTGELFF TGTGCCAGCAGAAAGACAGGGGCCGACACCGGGGAGCTGTTTTTT
TRBJ1-2 TRBV5-5 - - CASSSPRHNYGYTF TGTGCCAGCAGCTCGCCGCGGCATAACTATGGCTACACCTTC